This T cell receptor beta chain was sequenced in a study of metastatic and nonmetastatic thyroid tumors. Study background: Malignant thyroid and benign thyroid patients provided blood and tumor or nodule tissue whose repertoires were compared. Notes on the study in general: For both blood and tumor, malignant thyroid tumors reportedly showed significantly higher TCR beta diversity than benign nodules did.

TCRdb re-analyzed the PCR reads using MiXCR. This table holds fewer than 4,500 clones, 30% to 45% found once. This clone was seen only a few times. Its specificity is unknown. Each patient went into thyroid surgery without having received any treatment. The sequenced sample consisted of tumor tissue. The sequence derives from a male donor with papillary thyroid cancer or a benign thyroid nodule (not recorded which). Some clones in this sample may be carry-over from other donors' samples.

The CDR3 loop reads CASRATVEAFF. CDR3 bases: TGTGCCAGCAGAGCGACAGTTGAAGCTTTCTTT. The V gene is TRBV25-1, the J gene TRBJ1-1, with D tentatively TRBD1 (5 bases). In germline, CDR1 is MGHDK, CDR2 SYGVNS. The length of the CDR3 is 11 residues. V dropped 6 bases and J dropped 7 bases, with 9 bases sitting between them.